This T cell receptor beta chain was profiled in a study of metastatic and nonmetastatic thyroid tumors. Study overall: Both malignant and benign thyroid patients supplied peripheral blood and tumor or nodule tissue samples, across which the repertoires of these patients were then compared. Study-wide results and limits: Reported TCR beta diversity, measured in blood and tumor, was significantly higher for malignant thyroid tumors than for benign nodules.

The entire patient cohort was treatment-naive prior to thyroid surgery. Original data processing: A distant-metastasis classifier for papillary thyroid cancer was built using CDR3 differences across clinicopathological groups. Using MiXCR, TCRdb re-called clones from the PCR reads. TCRdb, not the original authors, processed these V and J calls. The sample has 64,000 or so clones, about a sixth seen once; the top ten hold almost 9.5%. A few counts support this clone. Its specificity is unknown. The sequenced sample was blood. The sequence derives from a male donor with papillary thyroid cancer or a benign thyroid nodule (not recorded which). Some clones in this sample may be carry-over from other donors' samples.

DNA for the CDR3: TGTGCCAGTAGTACACGGACAGGGGAATATGGCTACACCTTC. Protein sequence: CASSTRTGEYGYTF. The V gene is TRBV19, the J gene TRBJ1-2, with 9 bases that match TRBD1. The CDR3 has 14 amino acids. CDR1 and CDR2 (germline): LNHDA, SQIVND (reference sequence). Trimming removed 4 bases from V and 5 bases from J; junction bases left unmatched: 5.